This T cell receptor beta chain derives from a study of T cell responses to AZD1222 COVID-19 vaccine. Findings and limits, study-wide: Donors were largely white British and mainly female; clonal diversity was possibly underestimated.

This clone was seen a handful of times. No antigen is known for it. Some clones are missing from TCRdb's copy, which holds only in-frame ones; the method was immunoSEQ multiplex PCR. The data show approximately 180,000 clones, roughly nine tenths seen once. The receptor comes from an adult who received the MenACWY meningococcal vaccine as a control. The source material was peripheral blood, sampled 28 days after the second dose of the MenACWY control vaccine.

The CDR3 loop reads CASSPFSGQPNEKLFF. The CDR3 DNA reads as TGTGCCAGCTCCCCCTTTTCGGGACAGCCTAATGAAAAACTGTTTTTT. V is TRBV18 and J is TRBJ1-4, with 7 nucleotides matching TRBD1. Germline V gene lookup returns CDR1 KGHSH and CDR2 LQKENI. The CDR3 consists of 16 residues. V was clipped by 6 bases and J by 3 bases; unmatched bases: 10.